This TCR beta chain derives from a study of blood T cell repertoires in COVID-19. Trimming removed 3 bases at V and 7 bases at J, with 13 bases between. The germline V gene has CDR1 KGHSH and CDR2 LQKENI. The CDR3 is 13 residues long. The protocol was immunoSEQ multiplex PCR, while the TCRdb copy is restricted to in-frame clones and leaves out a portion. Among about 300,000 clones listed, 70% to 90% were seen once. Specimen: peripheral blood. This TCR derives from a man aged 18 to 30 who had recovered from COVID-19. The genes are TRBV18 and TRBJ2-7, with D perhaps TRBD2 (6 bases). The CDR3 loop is CASSPRDGSEQYF. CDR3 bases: TGTGCCAGCTCACCCCGGGACGGGAGTGAGCAGTACTTC.